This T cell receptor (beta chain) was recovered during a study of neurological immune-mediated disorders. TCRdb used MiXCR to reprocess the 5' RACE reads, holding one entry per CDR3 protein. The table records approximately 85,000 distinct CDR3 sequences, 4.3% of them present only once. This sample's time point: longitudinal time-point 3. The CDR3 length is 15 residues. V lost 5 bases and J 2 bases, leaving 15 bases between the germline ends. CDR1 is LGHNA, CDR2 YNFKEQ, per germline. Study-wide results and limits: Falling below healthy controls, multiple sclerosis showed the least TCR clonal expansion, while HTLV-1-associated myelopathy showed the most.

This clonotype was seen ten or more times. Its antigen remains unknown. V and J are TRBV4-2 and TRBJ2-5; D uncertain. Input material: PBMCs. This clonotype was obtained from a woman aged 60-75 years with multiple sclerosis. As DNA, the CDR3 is TGTGCCAGCAGCATTACACGGTTACCTCAAGAGACCCAGTACTTC. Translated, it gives CASSITRLPQETQYF.